The present TCR beta chain was sequenced within a study of shared clonotypes between healthy human individuals. The study, taken as a whole, reports: Among donors, clonotype sharing was expected to be affected by sequencing depth.

This clone was seen just once. Its target is not known. Looked up from germline, CDR1 is SGHRS and CDR2 is YFSETQ. Trimming took 0 bases from V and 3 from J, leaving 12 bases between them. There are 16 residues in the CDR3. Assay used: immunoSEQ multiplex PCR; TCRdb lists only in-frame clones, some missing. The sample lists under 2.5 million clones, approximately 90% occurring once. CD4+ cells were split into CD45RA+ naive and CD45RA-negative memory subsets. V is TRBV5-1 and J is TRBJ1-4; D is ambiguous. This receptor was taken from a man aged 18 to 29 in good health. Some clones in this sample may be carry-over from other donors' samples. Sequenced: naive CD4+ T cells from PBMCs. The subset: CD45RA+ positively selected. In nucleotides, the CDR3 is TGCGCCAGCAGCTTGGAGGGAGGCCCGGCTAATGAAAAACTGTTTTTT. Its translation: CASSLEGGPANEKLFF.